The 21 T cell receptor beta chains reported below all come from one sample, sequenced in a study of identical twins. One entry per CDR3 protein, called by TCRdb with MiXCR from the 5' RACE reads. The sample records around 250,000 distinct CDR3 sequences, approximately 7.1% being singletons. Separately, the same data were catalogued under a study of T cells expressing NK-cell markers.

Sequencing used CD8+ T cells sorted from blood. Every receptor here comes from a woman between 18 and 30 years old in good health.

The chain recombines TRBV6-2 or TRBV6-3 with TRBJ1-2; TRBD1 matches at 11 bases. V lost 0 bases, J lost 13 bases, and 4 bases stayed unmatched. The germline gives CDR1 MNHEY, CDR2 SVGEGT. The length of the CDR3 is 13 residues. The CDR3 sequence: CASSYSGQGASTF. Here the CDR3 DNA reads TGTGCCAGCAGTTACTCCGGACAGGGGGCGTCCACCTTC.

This clonotype appeared many times. The chain uses TRBV29-1 and TRBJ2-1; 15 nucleotides agree with TRBD2. The J segment lost 8 bases and the V segment lost 6 bases, leaving 8 bases of the junction unmatched. This CDR3 comprises 15 residues. CDR1 and CDR2 from the germline V gene are SQVTM and ANQGSEA. For the CDR3, the DNA is TGCAGCGTGGGGACTAGCGGGAGGTTGGGGGATGAGCAGTTCTTC. This codes for CSVGTSGRLGDEQFF.

The chain is built from TRBV6-1 and TRBJ2-2; TRBD2 agrees at 8 bases. V lost 8 bases to trimming and J lost 4 bases; unmatched junction nucleotides: 21. The CDR3 totals 19 residues. Germline V lookup: CDR1 MNHNS, CDR2 SASEGT. The CDR3 loop is CASAWRGAGARLATGELFF. Here the CDR3 DNA reads TGTGCCAGCGCTTGGCGGGGAGCGGGAGCGCGTTTGGCCACCGGGGAGCTGTTTTTT.

The gene calls are TRBV7-9 and TRBJ1-1; 7 bases agree with TRBD1. The V gene's germline CDR1 is SEHNR and CDR2 FQNEAQ (reference sequence). The length of the CDR3 is 14 residues. The junction had 1 base not matched to a gene; V was cut back by 0 bases and J by 3 bases. The CDR3 here is CASSLARGYTEAFF. For the CDR3, the DNA is TGTGCCAGCAGCTTAGCCAGGGGGTACACTGAAGCTTTCTTT.

The chain is built from TRBV27 and TRBJ1-2; 10 positions match TRBD1. Germline CDR1 reads MNHEY; CDR2 reads SMNVEV (reference sequence). CDR3 size: 17 residues. The V segment lost 6 bases and the J segment 0 bases; nucleotides outside the gene matches: 10. CDR3 sequence: CASRPSGQGIANYGYTF. CDR3 bases: TGTGCCAGCAGACCTTCGGGACAGGGGATAGCTAACTATGGCTACACCTTC.

This clonotype has only a few counts. The chain joins TRBV6-1 to TRBJ2-2; D is uncertain. The germline V gene has CDR1 MNHNS and CDR2 SASEGT. The CDR3 runs to 14 residues. V dropped 7 bases and J dropped 3 bases, with 12 bases sitting between them. The CDR3 here is CASTKKHDTGELFF. For the CDR3, the DNA is TGTGCCAGCACCAAGAAACATGACACCGGGGAGCTGTTTTTT.

This clonotype turned up a few times. The chain joins TRBV7-9 to TRBJ1-2, with D uncertain. The CDR3 length is 16 residues. V was shortened by 5 bases and J by 3 bases, with 19 bases between the two germline ends. Germline CDR1 reads SEHNR; CDR2 reads FQNEAQ (reference sequence). The CDR3 nucleotides read TGTGCCAGCAGCCACCGTATAAACCCCGAGTACTATGGCTACACCTTC. It is translated as CASSHRINPEYYGYTF.

This clonotype was observed many times. The V call is TRBV12-3 or TRBV12-4, the J call TRBJ1-2; 8 positions match TRBD1. There are 13 residues in the CDR3. V shed 5 bases, J shed 4 bases, and the junction held 3 bases outside the gene matches. The CDR3 spells CASSPGGVYGYTF. For the CDR3, the DNA is TGTGCCAGCAGTCCAGGGGGCGTCTATGGCTACACCTTC.

This clonotype was observed at least ten times. The gene calls are TRBV27 and TRBJ2-1; 11 bases align to TRBD2. CDR1 and CDR2 from the germline V gene are MNHEY and SMNVEV (reference sequence). The V and J ends lost 7 bases and 2 bases, in that order; junction bases with no gene match: 1. This CDR3 region has 14 residues. The CDR3 DNA reads as TGTGCCAGCACTAGCGGGGGGCCCTACAATGAGCAGTTCTTC. Its translation: CASTSGGPYNEQFF.

This clonotype appeared many times. The chain is built from TRBV12-3 or TRBV12-4 and TRBJ1-1; unclear D gene. With 6 bases removed from V and 11 bases from J, the gap between germline ends came to 16 bases. CDR3 size: 12 residues. Here the CDR3 DNA reads TGTGCCAGCAGCTACCCGGGCGGCGAGGCTTTCTTT. Its protein is CASSYPGGEAFF.

This clonotype was recorded a few times. The V call is TRBV14, the J call TRBJ2-3, with D possibly TRBD2 on 5 matching bases. The CDR3 covers 14 residues. Germline V gene data show CDR1 as SGHDN and CDR2 as FVKESK. Trimming removed 0 bases from V and 6 bases from J, with 10 bases in between. CDR3 protein: CASSQDLATDTQYF. CDR3 sequence (DNA): TGTGCCAGCAGCCAAGATCTAGCAACTGATACGCAGTATTTT.

The chain is built from TRBV7-2 and TRBJ2-5, with 8 nucleotides matching TRBD2. The J segment lost 4 bases and the V segment lost 6 bases, leaving 4 bases of the junction unmatched. The CDR3 consists of 13 residues. CDR1 is SGHTA, CDR2 FQGNSA, per germline. As DNA, the CDR3 is TGTGCCAGCAGGCCTCGGGAGGGAGAGACCCAGTACTTC. Encoded protein: CASRPREGETQYF.

The chain carries TRBV9 and TRBJ2-2; TRBD2 is a possible D gene (5 bases). The CDR3 length is 16 residues. Germline CDR1 is SGDLS and CDR2 is YYNGEE. V was clipped by 0 bases and J by 5 bases, with 14 bases between them. The DNA of the CDR3 is TGTGCCAGCAGCGTAGGTGGCTCCCCGGGGACCGGGGAGCTGTTTTTT. Protein: CASSVGGSPGTGELFF. The variable domain in full, with the rest retrieved from reference TRBV9 and TRBJ2-2, is DSGVTQTPKHLITATGQRVTLRCSPRSGDLSVYWYQQSLDQGLQFLIQYYNGEERAKGNILERFSAQQFPDLHSELNLSSLELGDSALYFCASSVGGSPGTGELFFGEGSRLTVL.

This clonotype was detected ten times or more. This chain connects TRBV29-1 to TRBJ1-2; a possible D gene is TRBD1 (5 bases). The V and J ends lost 6 bases and 8 bases respectively, with 13 bases between them. Per the germline V gene, CDR1 is SQVTM and CDR2 is ANQGSEA. The CDR3 runs to 11 residues. The CDR3 loop reads CSVEGRKGYTF. The CDR3 DNA sequence: TGCAGCGTGGAGGGGCGTAAAGGCTACACCTTC.

This clonotype was found many times. This CDR3 reads CSVRRDSPLETQYF. CDR3 sequence (DNA): TGCAGCGTCCGCCGGGACAGCCCTTTGGAGACCCAGTACTTC. This chain joins TRBV29-1 and TRBJ2-5, with 7 bases that match TRBD1. The V and J ends lost 6 bases and 5 bases, in that order; junction bases with no gene match: 12. The CDR3 covers 14 residues. Germline values: CDR1 SQVTM, CDR2 ANQGSEA.

This clonotype was seen more than once but under ten times. V gene TRBV30 combines with J gene TRBJ1-1, with 7 bases that match TRBD1. Per germline, CDR1 GTSNPN and CDR2 SVGIG (reference sequence). Germline trimming cut 7 bases from V and 2 bases from J; bases unmatched to any gene: 4. The CDR3 contains 12 residues. The CDR3 sequence: CAFDRDNTEAFF. Here the CDR3 DNA reads TGTGCCTTCGACAGGGACAACACTGAAGCTTTCTTT. The full variable domain, in which reference TRBV30 and TRBJ1-1 provide the parts outside the CDR3, is SQTIHQWPATLVQPVGSPLSLECTVEGTSNPNLYWYRQAAGRGLQLLFYSVGIGQISSEVPQNLSASRPQDRQFILSSKKLLLSDSGFYLCAFDRDNTEAFFGQGTRLTVV.

The table lists this clonotype with many counts. At one end the junction does not follow the germline gene, possibly because of a read error. The rearrangement joins TRBV4-3 to TRBJ1-1; D not certain. This CDR3 region has 14 residues. The germline gives CDR1 LGHNA, CDR2 YSLEER. Here the CDR3 reads CASSQEVRNAEAFF. The CDR3 nucleotides read TGCGCCAGCAGCCAAGAAGTCCGGAACGCTGAAGCTTTCTTT.

The rearrangement links TRBV11-2 to TRBJ2-7; D is undetermined. Deletions cut 5 bases from V and 7 bases from J, with 18 bases between. The CDR3 contains 14 residues. CDR1 is SGHAT, CDR2 FQNNGV, per germline. Written as DNA, the CDR3 is TGTGCCAGCAGCGATCAGGACGGTTCGCGAGAGCAGTACTTC. It is translated as CASSDQDGSREQYF.

The chain couples TRBV5-6 to TRBJ2-7, with D perhaps assigned TRBD1 or TRBD2 (6 bases each). Trimming removed 5 bases at V and 6 bases at J, with 15 bases between. Germline assignment: CDR1 SGHDT and CDR2 YYEEEE. This CDR3 region has 13 residues. In nucleotides, the CDR3 is TGTGCCAGCAGACTCCTCGGAGGGGGCGAGCAGTACTTC. Its protein is CASRLLGGGEQYF.

This clonotype was counted at least ten times. The chain is built from TRBV12-3 or TRBV12-4 and TRBJ1-1, with 8 nucleotides matching TRBD1. The CDR3 has 12 residues. Germline trimming cut 7 bases from V and 7 bases from J; bases unmatched to any gene: 5. The CDR3 is CASTTGTGEAFF. In nucleotides, the CDR3 is TGTGCCAGCACCACCGGGACAGGTGAAGCTTTCTTT.

Many counts were recorded for this clonotype. This chain joins TRBV20-1 and TRBJ2-1; D possibly corresponds to TRBD1 (5 bases). Trimming took off 3 bases at V and 4 bases at J, with 10 bases between the two ends. This CDR3 contains 13 residues. The germline V gene has CDR1 DFQATT and CDR2 SNEGSKA (reference sequence). CDR3 coding DNA: TGCAGTGCTAGGGGGCCGGCGTACAATGAGCAGTTCTTC. Translated: CSARGPAYNEQFF.